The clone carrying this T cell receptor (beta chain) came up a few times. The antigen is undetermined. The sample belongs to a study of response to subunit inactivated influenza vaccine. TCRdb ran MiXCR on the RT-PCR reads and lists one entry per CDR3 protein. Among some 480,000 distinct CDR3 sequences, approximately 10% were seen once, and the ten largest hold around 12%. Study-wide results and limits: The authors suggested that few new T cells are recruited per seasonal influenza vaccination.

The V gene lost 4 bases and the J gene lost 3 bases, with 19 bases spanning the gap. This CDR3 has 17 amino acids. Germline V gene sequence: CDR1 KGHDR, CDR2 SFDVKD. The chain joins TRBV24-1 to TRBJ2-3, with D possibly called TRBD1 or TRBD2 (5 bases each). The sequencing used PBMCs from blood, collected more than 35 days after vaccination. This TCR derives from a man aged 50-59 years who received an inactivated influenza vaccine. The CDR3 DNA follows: TGTGCCACCAGTGACACTCAGGTGAGGGACCCAACAGATACGCAGTATTTT. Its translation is CATSDTQVRDPTDTQYF.